These T cell receptor beta chains were read from a single sample in a study of CD8 T cells in ankylosing spondylitis. TCRdb independently ran MiXCR on the 5' RACE reads; one entry per CDR3 protein. The profile shows roughly 140,000 distinct CDR3 sequences, 40% to 50% of them singletons. The source material was synovial fluid, either unsorted or a sorted T cell fraction (not recorded which). These receptor sequences come from a male donor with ankylosing spondylitis. CDR3s include the opening cysteine and the closing phenylalanine or tryptophan. A D gene is named only where the DNA matches it firmly. Clone sizes are given selectively: once, few, many, or a class where the clone is expanded.

j_call d_call v_call cdr3_length clone_size cdr3_nt cdr3_aa
TRBJ2-3 - TRBV6-1 17 few TGTGCCAGCAAAGGGGTCCCAGGTGATGTCTCGACAGATACGCAGTATTTT CASKGVPGDVSTDTQYF
TRBJ1-5 TRBD1 TRBV28 17 few TGTGCCAGTCCCGAAGTCCGGTGGACAGGTGGGAATCAGCCCCAGCATTTT CASPEVRWTGGNQPQHF
TRBJ2-5 - TRBV5-5 13 - TGTGCCACCGGTCCGGGGTACCAAGAGACCCAGTACTTC CATGPGYQETQYF
TRBJ2-1 TRBD1 TRBV20-1 16 - TGCAGTGCTAGAGCTCGGGACAGGCTTTCCTACAATGAGCAGTTCTTC CSARARDRLSYNEQFF
TRBJ1-2 - TRBV15 13 few TGTGCCCAACCCGACGCGCTTGACTATGGCTACACCTTC CAQPDALDYGYTF
TRBJ1-6 - TRBV4-1 14 few TGCGCCAGCAGCCAATGGGACGGGAATTCACCCCTCCACTTT CASSQWDGNSPLHF
TRBJ2-7 - TRBV4-2 15 - TGTGCCAGCAGCCAAGGCCCTAGCTGGGTTTACGAGCAGTACTTC CASSQGPSWVYEQYF
TRBJ1-3 TRBD1 TRBV7-6 16 - TGTGCCAGCAGCTCACGACAGGGCAGCTCTGGAAACACCATATATTTT CASSSRQGSSGNTIYF
TRBJ2-1 - TRBV15 13 few TGTGCCACCAGCAACCCCCCAGTGGATGAGCAGTTCTTC CATSNPPVDEQFF
TRBJ2-1 TRBD2 TRBV12-3/TRBV12-4 16 - TGTGCCAGCAGGAAGGGACTAGCGGGGTCCTACAATGAGCAGTTCTTC CASRKGLAGSYNEQFF
TRBJ2-1 - TRBV9 12 few TGTGCCAGCAGCGCCCTATATGCCCCACAGTTCTTC CASSALYAPQFF
TRBJ1-5 - TRBV27 15 - TGTGCCAGCAGTTTATATAGGGGGGCCAATCAGCCCCAGCATTTT CASSLYRGANQPQHF
TRBJ2-1 - TRBV5-5 14 - TGTGCCAGCAGCTTGGGTCCCCGCCACAATGAGCAGTTCTTC CASSLGPRHNEQFF
TRBJ1-1 - TRBV28 14 few TGTGCCAGCAAACTCGCGGGGGAAGCGACTGAAGCTTTCTTT CASKLAGEATEAFF
TRBJ2-3 - TRBV20-1 16 once TGCAGTGCTAACCTGCCGTGGGGGGCCTGGCCAGATACGCAGTATTTT CSANLPWGAWPDTQYF
TRBJ2-5 TRBD1 TRBV5-5 13 - TGTGCCAGCAGGGGGACAGGCGCGGAGACCCAGTACTTC CASRGTGAETQYF
TRBJ2-3 TRBD1 TRBV13 17 - TGTGCCAGCAGCCCCGGGACAGTAGATTCAGGAACAGATACGCAGTATTTT CASSPGTVDSGTDTQYF
TRBJ1-5 TRBD1 TRBV28 19 - TGTGCCAGCAGTTTAGGTCCCGGGACAGTCATCATTAGCAATCAGCCCCAGCATTTT CASSLGPGTVIISNQPQHF
TRBJ2-3 TRBD2 TRBV4-2 17 - TGTGCCAGCAGCCAAGATGCTAGCGGGGGGCCCACAGATACGCAGTATTTT CASSQDASGGPTDTQYF
TRBJ1-2 TRBD1 TRBV28 14 - TGTGCCAGCAGCTTTTGCTCAGGGGGTTGTGGCTACACCTTC CASSFCSGGCGYTF
TRBJ2-7 - TRBV29-1 17 - TGCAGCGTTGAAGGTGCGGCGCCAGGGGCGATATCCTACGAGCAGTACTTC CSVEGAAPGAISYEQYF
TRBJ1-3 - TRBV12-3/TRBV12-4 16 - TGTGCCAGCAGTCCGAGACCGGGACACTCTGGAAACACCATATATTTT CASSPRPGHSGNTIYF
TRBJ1-5 TRBD1 TRBV4-1 18 - TGCGCCAGCAGCCAACCCCGACAGGGTCTGTTTAGCAATCAGCCCCAGCATTTT CASSQPRQGLFSNQPQHF
TRBJ2-3 - TRBV5-1 17 - TGCGCCAGCAGCTTTATCGTGGCCAACCGGGACACAGATACGCAGTATTTT CASSFIVANRDTDTQYF
TRBJ2-3 TRBD2 TRBV30 19 many TGTGCCTGGGGGGGACTAGCGGGACCCTATTCGGGGAGCACAGATACGCAGTATTTT CAWGGLAGPYSGSTDTQYF
TRBJ1-1 - TRBV4-3 15 - TGCGCCAGCAGCCAACCGGACGGAATGAACACTGAAGCTTTCTTT CASSQPDGMNTEAFF
TRBJ2-7 - TRBV11-2 14 - TGTGCCAGCAGCATGAGTGGAGGAACCTACGAGCAGTACTTC CASSMSGGTYEQYF
TRBJ2-7 - TRBV11-2 12 few TGTGCCAGCAGCCGCGGGCCCTACGAGCAGTACTTC CASSRGPYEQYF
TRBJ1-1 - TRBV5-6 11 once TGTGCCAGCAGCAGGGGACCCGAAGCTTTCTTT CASSRGPEAFF
TRBJ2-7 TRBD2 TRBV18 17 - TGTGCCAGCTCACCACAGGTGGCCCGCGGGGGGGCCTACGAGCAGTACTTC CASSPQVARGGAYEQYF
TRBJ2-7 - TRBV4-3 14 few TGCGCCAGCAGCCAGCTAGTAGGGAGATACGAGCAGTACTTC CASSQLVGRYEQYF
TRBJ2-1 - TRBV10-3 15 - TGTGCCATCAGTGAGTCGAAGCAGGTCTACAATGAGCAGTTCTTC CAISESKQVYNEQFF
TRBJ2-2 TRBD1 TRBV12-3/TRBV12-4 15 - TGTGCCAGCAGTTTTCGGACAGGGTTCACCGGGGAGCTGTTTTTT CASSFRTGFTGELFF
TRBJ2-1 TRBD1 TRBV7-9 16 many TGTGCCAGCAGCCGGCCGGGACAGGGGGCCAACAATGAGCAGTTCTTC CASSRPGQGANNEQFF
TRBJ2-3 - TRBV9 14 - TGTGCCAGCAGCGTAGGGGCAAACACAGATACGCAGTATTTT CASSVGANTDTQYF
TRBJ2-3 - TRBV6-2/TRBV6-3 17 few TGTGCCAGCAGCTCCCTTGAAGCCACTCTTCTCACAGATACGCAGTATTTT CASSSLEATLLTDTQYF
TRBJ2-1 - TRBV27 13 - TGTGCCAGCAGTCCTCTACTTTACAATGAGCAGTTCTTC CASSPLLYNEQFF
TRBJ1-1 - TRBV12-3/TRBV12-4 13 - TGTGCCAGCAGTCCGTGGACGGAAAGAGAAGCTTTCTTT CASSPWTEREAFF
TRBJ1-2 - TRBV12-3/TRBV12-4 14 - TGTGCCAGCAGTTTAGCCCCTGGAGACTCTGGCTACACCTTC CASSLAPGDSGYTF
TRBJ2-3 - TRBV27 13 few TGTGCCAGCAGTTTAAACAGCGAAGATACGCAGTATTTT CASSLNSEDTQYF
TRBJ1-1 - TRBV28 17 - TGTGCCAGCAGTTTCCCATTCTTCGGGGTATCGGGTACTGAAGCTTTCTTT CASSFPFFGVSGTEAFF